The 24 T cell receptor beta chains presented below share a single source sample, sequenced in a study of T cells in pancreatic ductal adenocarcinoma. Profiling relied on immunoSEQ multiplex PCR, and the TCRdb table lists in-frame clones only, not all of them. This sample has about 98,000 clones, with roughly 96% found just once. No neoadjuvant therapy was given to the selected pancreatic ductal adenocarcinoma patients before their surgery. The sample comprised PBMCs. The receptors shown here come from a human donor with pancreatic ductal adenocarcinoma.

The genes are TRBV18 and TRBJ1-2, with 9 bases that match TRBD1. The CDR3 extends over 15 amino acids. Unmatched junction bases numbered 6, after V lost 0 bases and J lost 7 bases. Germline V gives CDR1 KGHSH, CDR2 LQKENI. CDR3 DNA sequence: TGTGCCAGCTCACCACCCGCGGGACAGGGATCTGGCTACACCTTC. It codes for CASSPPAGQGSGYTF.

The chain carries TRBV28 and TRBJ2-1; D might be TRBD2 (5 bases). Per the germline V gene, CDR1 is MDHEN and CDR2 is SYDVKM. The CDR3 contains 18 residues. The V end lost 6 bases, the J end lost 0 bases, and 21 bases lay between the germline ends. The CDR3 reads CASRVGEIRWVSYNEQFF. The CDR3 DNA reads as TGTGCCAGCAGGGTGGGAGAGATAAGATGGGTCTCCTACAATGAGCAGTTCTTC. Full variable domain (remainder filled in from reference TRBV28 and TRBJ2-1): DVKVTQSSRYLVKRTGEKVFLECVQDMDHENMFWYRQDPGLGLRLIYFSYDVKMKEKGDIPEGYSVSREKKERFSLILESASTNQTSMYLCASRVGEIRWVSYNEQFFGPGTRLTVL.

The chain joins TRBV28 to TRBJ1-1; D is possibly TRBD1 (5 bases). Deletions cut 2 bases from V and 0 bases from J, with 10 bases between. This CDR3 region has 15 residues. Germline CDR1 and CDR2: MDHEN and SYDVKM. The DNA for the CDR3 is TGTGCCAGCAGTTTAGCCGGGGGAATGAACACTGAAGCTTTCTTT. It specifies CASSLAGGMNTEAFF.

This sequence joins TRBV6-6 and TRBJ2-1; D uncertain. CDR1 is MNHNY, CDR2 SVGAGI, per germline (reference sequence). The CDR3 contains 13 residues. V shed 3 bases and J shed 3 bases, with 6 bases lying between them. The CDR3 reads CASSYRLYNEQFF. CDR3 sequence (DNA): TGTGCCAGCAGTTATCGACTCTACAATGAGCAGTTCTTC.

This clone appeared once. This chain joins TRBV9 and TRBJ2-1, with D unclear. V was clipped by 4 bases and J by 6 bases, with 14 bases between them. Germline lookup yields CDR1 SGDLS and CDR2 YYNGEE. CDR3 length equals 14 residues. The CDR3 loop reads CASSLPDSSNEQFF. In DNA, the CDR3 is TGTGCCAGCAGCCTACCCGACTCGTCCAATGAGCAGTTCTTC.

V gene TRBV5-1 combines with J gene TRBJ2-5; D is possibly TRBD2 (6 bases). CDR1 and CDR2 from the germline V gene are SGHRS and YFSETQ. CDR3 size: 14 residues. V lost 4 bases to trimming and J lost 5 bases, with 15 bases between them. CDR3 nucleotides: TGCGCCAGCAGCGCGAGAGCGGGTTTCGAGACCCAGTACTTC. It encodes CASSARAGFETQYF.

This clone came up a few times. CDR3 nucleotides: TGTGCCAGCAGTTCTAGCGGGAGTACCGGGGAGCTGTTTTTT. Translation: CASSSSGSTGELFF. The rearrangement uses TRBV2 and TRBJ2-2, with 10 bases that match TRBD2. J was trimmed by 5 bases and V by 5 bases; bases with no gene match: 2. CDR3 length: 14 amino acids. Germline V CDR1 and CDR2: SNHLY, FYNNEI.

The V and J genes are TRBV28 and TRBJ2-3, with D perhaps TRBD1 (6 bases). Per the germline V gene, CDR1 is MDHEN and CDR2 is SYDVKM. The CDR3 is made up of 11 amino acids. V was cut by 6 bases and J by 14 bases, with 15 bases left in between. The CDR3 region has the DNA TGTGCCAGCAGGGACGGGACAACGATGTATTTT. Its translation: CASRDGTTMYF.

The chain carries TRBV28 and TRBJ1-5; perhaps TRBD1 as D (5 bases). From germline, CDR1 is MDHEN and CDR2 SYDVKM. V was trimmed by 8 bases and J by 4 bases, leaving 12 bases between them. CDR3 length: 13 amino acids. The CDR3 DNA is TGTGCCAGCCAAGGGCAGGGTAATCAGCCCCAGCATTTT. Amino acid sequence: CASQGQGNQPQHF.

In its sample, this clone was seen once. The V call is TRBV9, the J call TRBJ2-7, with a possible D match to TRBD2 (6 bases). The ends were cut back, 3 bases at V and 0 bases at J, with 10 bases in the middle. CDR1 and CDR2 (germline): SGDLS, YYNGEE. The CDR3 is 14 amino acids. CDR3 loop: CASSAYGSSYEQYF. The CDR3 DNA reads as TGTGCCAGCAGCGCATACGGGAGCTCCTACGAGCAGTACTTC.

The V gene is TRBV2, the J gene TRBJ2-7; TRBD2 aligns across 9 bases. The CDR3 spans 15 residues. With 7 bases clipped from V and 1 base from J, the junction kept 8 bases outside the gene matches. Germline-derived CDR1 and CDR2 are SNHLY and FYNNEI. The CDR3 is CASITTSGRSYEQYF. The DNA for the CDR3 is TGTGCCAGCATAACGACTAGCGGCCGGTCCTACGAGCAGTACTTC. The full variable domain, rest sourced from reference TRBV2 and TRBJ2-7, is EPEVTQTPSHQVTQMGQEVILRCVPISNHLYFYWYRQILGQKVEFLVSFYNNEISEKSEIFDDQFSVERPDGSNFTLKIRSTKLEDSAMYFCASITTSGRSYEQYFGPGTRLTVT.

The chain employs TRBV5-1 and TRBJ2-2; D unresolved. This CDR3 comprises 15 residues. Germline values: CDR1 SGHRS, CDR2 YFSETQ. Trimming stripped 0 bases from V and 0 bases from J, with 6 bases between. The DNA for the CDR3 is TGCGCCAGCAGCTTGGCCCTCGCGAACACCGGGGAGCTGTTTTTT. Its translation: CASSLALANTGELFF.

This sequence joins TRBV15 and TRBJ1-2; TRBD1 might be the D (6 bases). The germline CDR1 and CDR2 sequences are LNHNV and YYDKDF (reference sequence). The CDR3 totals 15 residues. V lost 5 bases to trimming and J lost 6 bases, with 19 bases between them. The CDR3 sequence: CATSPRRGLPNGYTF. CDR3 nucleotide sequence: TGTGCCACCAGCCCCCGGCGGGGGCTACCGAATGGCTACACCTTC.

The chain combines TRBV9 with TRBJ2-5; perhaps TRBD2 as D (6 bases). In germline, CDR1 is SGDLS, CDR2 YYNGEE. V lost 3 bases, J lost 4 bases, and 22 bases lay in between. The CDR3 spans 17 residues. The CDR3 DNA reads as TGTGCCAGCAGCGGGGCCCTCGTAGGGACTCATTTAGAGACCCAGTACTTC. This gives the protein CASSGALVGTHLETQYF. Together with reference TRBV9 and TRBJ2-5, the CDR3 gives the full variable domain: DSGVTQTPKHLITATGQRVTLRCSPRSGDLSVYWYQQSLDQGLQFLIQYYNGEERAKGNILERFSAQQFPDLHSELNLSSLELGDSALYFCASSGALVGTHLETQYFGPGTRLLVL.

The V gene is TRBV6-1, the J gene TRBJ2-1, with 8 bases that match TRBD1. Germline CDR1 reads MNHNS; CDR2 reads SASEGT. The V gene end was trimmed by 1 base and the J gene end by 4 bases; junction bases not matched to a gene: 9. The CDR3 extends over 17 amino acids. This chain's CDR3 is CASSEVSGTGPYNEQFF. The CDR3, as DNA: TGTGCCAGCAGTGAAGTCTCCGGGACAGGCCCTTACAATGAGCAGTTCTTC.

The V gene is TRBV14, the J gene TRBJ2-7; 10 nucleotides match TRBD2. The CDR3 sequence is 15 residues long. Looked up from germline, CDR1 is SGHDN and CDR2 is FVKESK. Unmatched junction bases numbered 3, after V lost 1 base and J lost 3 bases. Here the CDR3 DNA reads TGTGCCAGCAGCCAAGTGGGGACTAGCGTCTACGAGCAGTACTTC. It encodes CASSQVGTSVYEQYF.

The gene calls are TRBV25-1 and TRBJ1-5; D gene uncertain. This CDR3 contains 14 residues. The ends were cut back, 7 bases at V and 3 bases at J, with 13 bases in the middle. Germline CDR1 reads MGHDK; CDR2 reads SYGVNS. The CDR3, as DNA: TGTGCCAGCATAAAAGTCCCCTACAATCAGCCCCAGCATTTT. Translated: CASIKVPYNQPQHF.

The CDR3 loop reads CASSATGTSGYNEQFF. Here the CDR3 DNA reads TGTGCCAGCAGCGCGACCGGGACTAGCGGATACAATGAGCAGTTCTTC. The chain joins TRBV9 to TRBJ2-1; 11 bases map to TRBD2. This CDR3 region has 16 residues. Germline loops: CDR1 SGDLS, CDR2 YYNGEE. After removal of 3 bases from V and 4 bases from J, the junction contained 6 bases not matched to a gene.

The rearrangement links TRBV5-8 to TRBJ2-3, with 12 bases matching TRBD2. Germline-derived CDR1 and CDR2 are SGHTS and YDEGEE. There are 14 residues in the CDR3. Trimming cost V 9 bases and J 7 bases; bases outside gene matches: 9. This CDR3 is CAIAVGLAGNTQYF. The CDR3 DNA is TGTGCCATTGCTGTTGGACTAGCGGGAAATACGCAGTATTTT.

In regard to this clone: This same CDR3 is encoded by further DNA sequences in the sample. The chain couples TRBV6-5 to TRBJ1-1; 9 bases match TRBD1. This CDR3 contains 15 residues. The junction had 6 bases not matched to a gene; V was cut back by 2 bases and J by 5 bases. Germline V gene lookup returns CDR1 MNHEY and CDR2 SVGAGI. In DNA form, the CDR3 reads TGTGCCAGCAGTTACGGGCCGACAGGGGGGACTGAAGCTTTCTTT. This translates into CASSYGPTGGTEAFF.

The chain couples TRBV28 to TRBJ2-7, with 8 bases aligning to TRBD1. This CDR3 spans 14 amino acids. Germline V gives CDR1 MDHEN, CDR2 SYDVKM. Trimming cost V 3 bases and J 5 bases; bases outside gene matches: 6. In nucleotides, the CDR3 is TGTGCCAGCAGTTTCTCCAGGGGGCGACACGAGCAGTACTTC. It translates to CASSFSRGRHEQYF.

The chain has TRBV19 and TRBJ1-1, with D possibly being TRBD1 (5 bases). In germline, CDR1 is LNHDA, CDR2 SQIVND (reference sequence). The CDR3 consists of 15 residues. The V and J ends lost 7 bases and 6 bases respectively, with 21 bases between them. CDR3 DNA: TGTGCCAGTACCCCTGGCGGGGGACCTGGGGCTGAAGCTTTCTTT. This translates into CASTPGGGPGAEAFF.

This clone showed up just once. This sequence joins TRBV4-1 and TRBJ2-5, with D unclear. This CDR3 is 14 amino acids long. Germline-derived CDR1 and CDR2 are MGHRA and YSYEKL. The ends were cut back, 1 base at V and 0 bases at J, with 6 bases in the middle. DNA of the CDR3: TGCGCCAGCAGCCAAGTTGACAACCAAGAGACCCAGTACTTC. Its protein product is CASSQVDNQETQYF.

The CDR3 loop reads CASSPGLAGVDEQFF. In DNA form, the CDR3 reads TGTGCCAGCTCACCAGGACTAGCGGGAGTTGATGAGCAGTTCTTC. The chain carries TRBV18 and TRBJ2-1, with TRBD2 matching over 13 bases. Germline V gives CDR1 KGHSH, CDR2 LQKENI. The trim removed 2 bases at V and 8 bases at J, leaving 3 bases unmatched. The CDR3 consists of 15 residues. Filled out from reference TRBV18 and TRBJ2-1, the complete variable domain reads NAGVMQNPRHLVRRRGQEARLRCSPMKGHSHVYWYRQLPEEGLKFMVYLQKENIIDESGMPKERFSAEFPKEGPSILRIQQVVRGDSAAYFCASSPGLAGVDEQFFGPGTRLTVL.